Listed below are T cell receptor beta chains from one sample, sequenced in a study of blood T cells in healthy people across ages. TCRdb re-analysed the 5' RACE reads in MiXCR, keeping a single row per CDR3 protein. The sample contains fewer than 700,000 distinct CDR3 sequences, 40% to 55% of which appear only once. Material for sequencing was blood. All receptors come from an elderly man in good health. CDR3s include the opening cysteine and the closing phenylalanine or tryptophan. D genes are given only for firm matches. Clone sizes are given selectively: once, few, many, or a class where the clone is expanded.

abundance	v_gene	j_gene	d_gene	CDR3nt	CDR3aa
NA	TRBV29-1	TRBJ2-5	NA	TGCAGCGTTGAAGCGACAGTAGGAGAGACCCAGTACTTC	CSVEATVGETQYF
NA	TRBV28	TRBJ1-5	NA	TGTGCCACTATGCCCGCGGGGAGCAATCAGCCCCAGCATTTT	CATMPAGSNQPQHF
few	TRBV7-2	TRBJ2-7	NA	TGTGCCAGCAGCTTAGGTCGAGGGGAATTTTACGAGCAGTACTTC	CASSLGRGEFYEQYF
few	TRBV7-9	TRBJ2-5	TRBD2	TGTGCCAGCAGCTTAGAGGTGGGGACTAGCGGGCTGGAGACCCAGTACTTC	CASSLEVGTSGLETQYF
few	TRBV25-1	TRBJ2-5	NA	TGTGCCAGCAGTGAAATCCGACGGGGAAGGGCAGGGGAGACCCAGTACTTC	CASSEIRRGRAGETQYF
NA	TRBV6-2/TRBV6-3	TRBJ1-2	TRBD1	TGTGCCAGCAGGGACGACAGGGAAAGTGGCTACACCTTC	CASRDDRESGYTF
NA	TRBV7-6	TRBJ2-3	NA	TGTGCCAGCAGCTTCACAGGGTTTGTAGATACGCAGTATTTT	CASSFTGFVDTQYF
NA	TRBV14	TRBJ2-5	TRBD2	TGTGCCAGCAGCCGGAACAGGAGACTAGCGGGAGGGCTATACAATGAGCAGTACTTC	CASSRNRRLAGGLYNEQYF
few	TRBV20-1	TRBJ2-5	NA	TGCAGTGCTAGGACAGGCGGGGAGACCCAGTACTTC	CSARTGGETQYF
NA	TRBV7-9	TRBJ2-5	TRBD1	TGTGCCAGCAGCTCCGGGGGCACAGGGGGGACCCAGTACTTC	CASSSGGTGGTQYF
NA	TRBV7-9	TRBJ1-4	TRBD1	TGTGCCAGCAGCTTGGCTGACAGGGGGTCTAATGAAAAACTGTTTTTT	CASSLADRGSNEKLFF
NA	TRBV6-2/TRBV6-3	TRBJ2-1	NA	TGTGCCAGCCCGGCGGCCACCCCCCTCCTGAGCTCCTACAATGAGCAGTTCTTC	CASPAATPLLSSYNEQFF
NA	TRBV7-9	TRBJ2-1	NA	TGTGCCAGCAGCACTCAGGGAGACGGGACCCAGTTCTTC	CASSTQGDGTQFF
few	TRBV7-9	TRBJ2-1	NA	TGTGCCAGCAGCTCGCCGGCGGGGGCTTACAATGAGCAGTTCTTC	CASSSPAGAYNEQFF
NA	TRBV4-3	TRBJ2-7	NA	TGCGCCAGCAGCCAATCAATACGGTACGAGCAGTACTTC	CASSQSIRYEQYF
NA	TRBV12-3/TRBV12-4	TRBJ2-7	NA	TGTGCCAGCAGCCCCGGACCGATCAGCTCCTACGAGCAGTACTTC	CASSPGPISSYEQYF
medium-sized	TRBV6-6	TRBJ1-1	NA	TGTGCCAGCAGTTACCCCACAGAGAACACTGAAGCTTTCTTT	CASSYPTENTEAFF
few	TRBV5-1	TRBJ2-1	NA	TGCGCCAGCAGCGCCGGACTTGACTACAATGAGCAGTTCTTC	CASSAGLDYNEQFF
NA	TRBV20-1	TRBJ1-6	TRBD1	TGCAGTGCTAGCCCTGGGACAGGTCCTAATTCACCCCTCCACTTT	CSASPGTGPNSPLHF
NA	TRBV7-2	TRBJ2-3	TRBD2	TGTGCCAGCAGCTTACGCCCCGGGACTAGCGTACTCACAGATACGCAGTATTTT	CASSLRPGTSVLTDTQYF
NA	TRBV20-1	TRBJ1-4	TRBD1	TGCAGTGCTTTCATCCCACCGAGACTACTAAAGACAGGGTCAAATGAAAAACTGTTTTTT	CSAFIPPRLLKTGSNEKLFF
NA	TRBV28	TRBJ1-2	NA	TGTGCCAGCAGACCGGGACGAAGGGTTGGAGGATATGGCTACACCTTC	CASRPGRRVGGYGYTF
few	TRBV20-1	TRBJ2-3	NA	TGCAGTGCTAGCCGCCTCAGACTGGGTACGCAGTATTTT	CSASRLRLGTQYF
NA	TRBV20-1	TRBJ1-1	NA	TGCAGTGCTATGGGGAACACTGAAGCTTTCTTT	CSAMGNTEAFF
few	TRBV24-1	TRBJ2-3	TRBD2	TGTGCCACCAGTGATTTGCAATTGGCTAGCGGGAGGAACACAGATACGCAGTATTTT	CATSDLQLASGRNTDTQYF